A single sample gave rise to the 21 T cell receptor beta chains below, sequenced in a study of PD-1 blockade in classical Hodgkin lymphoma. Sequencing used immunoSEQ multiplex PCR; TCRdb keeps in-frame clones, though not all of them. The sample yields over 70,000 clones, 89% seen once. Autologous stem cell transplantation was followed by relapse in every patient, and brentuximab vedotin exposure varied. The material was peripheral blood mononuclear cells (PBMCs), obtained at baseline. The origin of the receptors is a human donor with classical Hodgkin lymphoma.

This clone was seen just once. The CDR3 sequence is CASSLSAGPWYTEAFF. Written as DNA, the CDR3 is TGTGCCAGCAGTTTATCGGCAGGGCCTTGGTATACTGAAGCTTTCTTT. V gene TRBV27 combines with J gene TRBJ1-1; D is perhaps TRBD1 (5 bases). Trimming left V 0 bases short and J 5 bases short, with 16 bases between. CDR3 length equals 16 residues. Germline assignment: CDR1 MNHEY and CDR2 SMNVEV (reference sequence).

This clone was detected once. The V gene is TRBV4-1, the J gene TRBJ2-1, with D tentatively TRBD2 (5 bases). The CDR3 runs 15 residues. The germline CDR1 and CDR2 sequences are MGHRA and YSYEKL. With 0 bases removed from V and 15 bases from J, the gap between germline ends came to 21 bases. CDR3 in DNA: TGCGCCAGCAGCCAAGAGGAGAGAAGACTCCCTGGAGGGTTCTTC. It translates to CASSQEERRLPGGFF.

Here the CDR3 reads CASSLAKETQYF. The CDR3, as DNA: TGTGCCAGCAGCTTGGCCAAGGAGACCCAGTACTTC. V is TRBV5-6 and J is TRBJ2-5; D is uncertain. The length of the CDR3 is 12 residues. CDR1 is SGHDT and CDR2 is YYEEEE in the germline V gene. V lost 0 bases and J lost 5, with 5 bases in between.

The chain combines TRBV11-3 with TRBJ1-1; possibly TRBD1 for D (5 bases). The CDR3 consists of 16 residues. Between the trimmed V and J ends, which lost 0 bases and 5 bases, there was a span of 16 bases. Germline V gene sequence: CDR1 SGHNT, CDR2 YENEEA. The CDR3 DNA follows: TGTGCCAGCAGCTTAGATCTTGAGGGGTGGGGGACTGAAGCTTTCTTT. It encodes CASSLDLEGWGTEAFF.

The chain joins TRBV5-1 to TRBJ2-1; the D gene is possibly TRBD2 (6 bases). V was shortened by 1 base and J by 2 bases, with 13 bases between the two germline ends. CDR3 length: 16 amino acids. Per the germline V gene, CDR1 is SGHRS and CDR2 is YFSETQ. The CDR3 nucleotides are TGCGCCAGCAGCTTGTTCGGGGGAGAGACCTACAATGAGCAGTTCTTC. Its protein product is CASSLFGGETYNEQFF.

The chain uses TRBV2 and TRBJ2-5, with a tentative D call TRBD2 (6 bases). Per the germline V gene, CDR1 is SNHLY and CDR2 is FYNNEI. Deletions cut 3 bases from V and 4 bases from J, with 15 bases between. The CDR3 spans 15 residues. CDR3 loop: CASSDRAGRGETQYF. CDR3 nucleotides: TGTGCCAGCAGTGACCGGGCGGGAAGGGGAGAGACCCAGTACTTC.

The chain employs TRBV30 and TRBJ1-2, with TRBD1 matching over 9 bases. Germline V CDR1 and CDR2: GTSNPN, SVGIG (reference sequence). J was trimmed by 3 bases and V by 5 bases; bases with no gene match: 4. The CDR3 is 13 amino acids. Here the CDR3 reads CAWRQGGHYGYTF. DNA of the CDR3: TGTGCCTGGCGACAGGGGGGTCACTATGGCTACACCTTC.

The genes are TRBV6-5 and TRBJ2-1; 8 bases agree with TRBD2. V was pared by 1 base and J by 8 bases, with 4 bases of the junction left unmatched. The CDR3 is made up of 14 amino acids. Looked up from germline, CDR1 is MNHEY and CDR2 is SVGAGI. CDR3 region: CASSYLAGLHEQFF. CDR3 in DNA: TGTGCCAGCAGTTACTTAGCGGGACTCCATGAGCAGTTCTTC.

The J gene is TRBJ2-2, the V gene TRBV4-2, with 8 nucleotides matching TRBD2. There are 17 residues in the CDR3. Per germline, CDR1 LGHNA and CDR2 YNFKEQ. With 0 bases clipped from V and 4 bases from J, the junction kept 7 bases outside the gene matches. CDR3 residues: CASSQETAGGSTGELFF. DNA for the CDR3: TGTGCCAGCAGCCAAGAGACGGCGGGAGGCTCCACCGGGGAGCTGTTTTTT.

The chain carries TRBV30 and TRBJ1-2, with D perhaps matching TRBD1 (5 bases). Germline CDR1 reads GTSNPN; CDR2 reads SVGIG (reference sequence). The CDR3 extends over 13 amino acids. V was cut by 0 bases and J by 8 bases, with 13 bases left in between. The chain's CDR3 is CAWSVSEGLGYTF. The CDR3 DNA reads TGTGCCTGGAGTGTAAGTGAGGGGCTGGGCTACACCTTC.

V and J are TRBV19 and TRBJ1-5; 7 bases map to TRBD1. Germline assignment: CDR1 LNHDA and CDR2 SQIVND (reference sequence). With V trimmed by 7 bases and J by 0 bases, 9 bases remained unmatched. This CDR3 comprises 16 residues. The CDR3 DNA reads as TGTGCCAGTAACCTAGACAGGGCTCATAGCAATCAGCCCCAGCATTTT. Protein product: CASNLDRAHSNQPQHF.

The rearrangement uses TRBV7-9 and TRBJ2-5, with 7 bases fitting TRBD2. Trimming at V came to 4 bases and at J to 0 bases, leaving 8 bases not matched to a gene. Germline loops: CDR1 SEHNR, CDR2 FQNEAQ (reference sequence). This CDR3 has 16 residues. This chain's CDR3 is CASSSWWAGDQETQYF. CDR3 in DNA: TGTGCCAGCAGCTCGTGGTGGGCGGGGGACCAAGAGACCCAGTACTTC.

The chain recombines TRBV5-5 with TRBJ1-2, with no clear D. Germline V gene data show CDR1 as SGHKS and CDR2 as YYEKEE (reference sequence). This CDR3 contains 14 residues. V was pared by 4 bases and J by 4 bases, with 14 bases between. As DNA, the CDR3 is TGTGCCAGCAGCCCCGAGGGCACCTTCTATGGCTACACCTTC. Protein sequence: CASSPEGTFYGYTF.

The chain is built from TRBV27 and TRBJ2-7, with D unresolved. Germline loops: CDR1 MNHEY, CDR2 SMNVEV (reference sequence). The length of the CDR3 is 13 residues. With 0 bases removed from V and 3 bases from J, the gap between germline ends came to 6 bases. This CDR3 reads CASSLSEDYEQYF. The DNA for the CDR3 is TGTGCCAGCAGTTTATCAGAAGACTACGAGCAGTACTTC.

J is TRBJ1-2 and V is TRBV5-6; 8 bases map to TRBD1. CDR3 size: 15 residues. Germline CDR1 SGHDT, CDR2 YYEEEE. V lost 4 bases to trimming and J lost 2 bases; unmatched junction nucleotides: 7. This CDR3 is CASSARDRKNYGYTF. The CDR3 nucleotides read TGTGCCAGCAGCGCCCGGGACAGGAAGAACTATGGCTACACCTTC. Full variable domain (rest looked up from reference TRBV5-6 and TRBJ1-2): DAGVTQSPTHLIKTRGQQVTLRCSPKSGHDTVSWYQQALGQGPQFIFQYYEEEERQRGNFPDRFSGHQFPNYSSELNVNALLLGDSALYLCASSARDRKNYGYTFGSGTRLTVV.

The V and J genes are TRBV14 and TRBJ2-5; possible D gene TRBD2, 6 bases. CDR1 and CDR2 from the germline V gene are SGHDN and FVKESK. The CDR3 spans 15 residues. Trimming cost V 1 base and J 2 bases, with 11 bases left between them. The CDR3 sequence is CASSQAQAGQETQYF. The CDR3 bases are TGTGCCAGCAGCCAAGCGCAGGCGGGGCAAGAGACCCAGTACTTC.

The CDR3: CASSPQAGYEQYF. For the CDR3, the DNA is TGTGCCAGCAGCCCACAGGCGGGGTACGAGCAGTACTTC. The chain has TRBV11-2 and TRBJ2-7, with D possibly being TRBD2 (6 bases). The germline V gene has CDR1 SGHAT and CDR2 FQNNGV. Deletions cut 5 bases from V and 4 bases from J, with 12 bases between. The CDR3 covers 13 residues.

The rearrangement joins TRBV11-2 to TRBJ1-5; a possible D gene is TRBD1 (5 bases). The CDR3 totals 15 residues. Germline V gene lookup returns CDR1 SGHAT and CDR2 FQNNGV. Trimming left V 0 bases short and J 4 bases short, with 10 bases between. The CDR3 region is CASSLDLGPNQPQHF. The DNA for the CDR3 is TGTGCCAGCAGCTTAGATTTGGGACCGAATCAGCCCCAGCATTTT. The complete variable domain, with remaining parts taken from reference TRBV11-2 and TRBJ1-5, reads EAGVAQSPRYKIIEKRQSVAFWCNPISGHATLYWYQQILGQGPKLLIQFQNNGVVDDSQLPKDRFSAERLKGVDSTLKIQPAKLEDSAVYLCASSLDLGPNQPQHFGDGTRLSIL.

The chain links TRBV9 to TRBJ2-7, with a tentative D call TRBD2 (6 bases). CDR3 length: 13 residues. V was clipped by 4 bases and J by 6 bases, with 14 bases between them. The V gene's germline CDR1 is SGDLS and CDR2 YYNGEE. The CDR3 is CASSPPRRGEQYF. CDR3 nucleotide sequence: TGTGCCAGCAGCCCACCCCGGCGGGGCGAGCAGTACTTC.

V is TRBV10-3 and J is TRBJ2-7; 10 bases match TRBD2. Germline loops: CDR1 ENHRY, CDR2 SYGVKD. CDR3 length: 15 residues. The V and J ends lost 3 bases and 2 bases, in that order; junction bases with no gene match: 4. The CDR3 sequence: CAISDTSGITYEQYF. The CDR3 DNA reads TGTGCCATCAGTGATACTAGCGGGATCACCTACGAGCAGTACTTC.

The chain employs TRBV18 and TRBJ2-1; 11 bases agree with TRBD2. The J segment lost 9 bases and the V segment lost 1 base, leaving 8 bases of the junction unmatched. From germline, CDR1 is KGHSH and CDR2 LQKENI. CDR3 length equals 16 residues. The DNA of the CDR3 is TGTGCCAGCTCACCACTTTCACTAGCGGGAGATATTGAGCAGTTCTTC. It specifies CASSPLSLAGDIEQFF. The entire variable domain, with the rest obtained from reference TRBV18 and TRBJ2-1, is as follows: NAGVMQNPRHLVRRRGQEARLRCSPMKGHSHVYWYRQLPEEGLKFMVYLQKENIIDESGMPKERFSAEFPKEGPSILRIQQVVRGDSAAYFCASSPLSLAGDIEQFFGPGTRLTVL.